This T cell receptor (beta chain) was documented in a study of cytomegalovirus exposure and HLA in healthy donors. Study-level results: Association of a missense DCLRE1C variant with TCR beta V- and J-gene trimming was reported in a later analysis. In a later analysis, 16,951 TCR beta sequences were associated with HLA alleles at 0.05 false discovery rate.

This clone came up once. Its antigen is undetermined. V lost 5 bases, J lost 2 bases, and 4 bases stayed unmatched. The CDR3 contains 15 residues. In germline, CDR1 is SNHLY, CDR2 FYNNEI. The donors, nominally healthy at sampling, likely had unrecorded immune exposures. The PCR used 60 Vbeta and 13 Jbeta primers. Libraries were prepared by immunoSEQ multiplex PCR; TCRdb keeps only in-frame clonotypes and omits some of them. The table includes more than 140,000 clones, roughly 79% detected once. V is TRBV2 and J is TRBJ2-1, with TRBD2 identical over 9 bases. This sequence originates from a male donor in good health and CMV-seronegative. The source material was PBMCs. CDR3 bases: TGTGCCAGCAGTACCCTAGCGGGACCCTACAATGAGCAGTTCTTC. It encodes CASSTLAGPYNEQFF.